The next 6 T cell receptor beta chains were all read from a single sample in a study of blood T cells in healthy people across ages (dated by TCRdb to the mid-2010s). To prepare the library, 5' RACE was applied. TCRdb records Illumina HiSeq 2500 as the sequencer. The second PCR ran for about 6 to 11 cycles and used a J-beta primer mix along with a sample-barcoded 5' primer. The public reads were run again by TCRdb, first through fastp at Q25 and then through MiXCR, and only productive beta chains were kept. Under each unique CDR3 protein, matching rows form one entry showing the most common genes and DNA. Within this sample are over 450,000 distinct CDR3 sequences, with 24% of them counted one time only. Roughly 9% of the sample is in the top ten clones. The data were also submitted as part of a second study, on T cells of mothers and their children.

The specimen sequenced was blood. Receptors originate from a boy aged 10-17 years in good health.

This clonotype was counted a few times. Sequence at one end of the junction differs from germline and may be a read error. The J gene is TRBJ2-7, the V gene TRBV6-1; D is uncertain. Germline V gene sequence: CDR1 MNHNS, CDR2 SASEGT. This CDR3 region has 14 residues. The CDR3 region is CASSEAHPSYGQYF. Written as DNA, the CDR3 is TGTGCCAGCAGTGAAGCTCACCCGTCCTACGGGCAGTACTTC.

The sample holds a few counts of this clonotype. The V call is TRBV20-1, the J call TRBJ2-4, with 10 bases fitting TRBD2. Germline lookup yields CDR1 DFQATT and CDR2 SNEGSKA (reference sequence). V was pared by 0 bases and J by 6 bases, with 5 bases of the junction left unmatched. The CDR3 loop spans 15 amino acids. The DNA of the CDR3 is TGCAGTGCTAGAGATGTGGCTAGCGGGGGAAACATTCAGTACTTC. Its protein product is CSARDVASGGNIQYF.

This chain joins TRBV20-1 and TRBJ1-4; unclear D gene. This CDR3 region has 13 residues. Between the trimmed V and J ends, which lost 3 bases and 3 bases, there was a span of 8 bases. The germline V gene has CDR1 DFQATT and CDR2 SNEGSKA (reference sequence). The CDR3 DNA sequence: TGCAGTGCTAGCGGGTGGGCTAATGAAAAACTGTTTTTT. Its protein product is CSASGWANEKLFF.

Many counts were recorded for this clonotype. This sequence joins TRBV3-1 and TRBJ2-7; TRBD2 aligns across 8 bases. The length of the CDR3 is 16 residues. V shed 0 bases and J 2 bases; nucleotides not matched to a gene: 6. Germline-derived CDR1 and CDR2 are LGHDT and YNNKEL (reference sequence). CDR3 loop: CASSQDPGRATYEQYF. The CDR3 DNA is TGTGCCAGCAGCCAAGATCCCGGGAGGGCAACCTACGAGCAGTACTTC.

This clonotype was detected a few times. The chain combines TRBV11-2 with TRBJ2-3, with 9 nucleotides matching TRBD1. The germline CDR1 and CDR2 sequences are SGHAT and FQNNGV. With V trimmed by 7 bases and J by 1 base, 9 bases remained unmatched. The CDR3 runs 16 residues. CDR3 sequence reads: CASTPYGDRGTDTQYF. CDR3 bases: TGTGCCAGCACGCCCTATGGGGACAGGGGCACAGATACGCAGTATTTT.

The rearrangement joins TRBV7-2 to TRBJ1-1; D uncertain. CDR1 is SGHTA, CDR2 FQGNSA, per germline. The V end was cut by 5 bases, the J end by 4 bases, with 11 bases between. This CDR3 is 13 amino acids long. The CDR3 loop is CTSSTGIPTEAFF. For the CDR3, the DNA is TGTACCAGCAGCACGGGGATACCCACTGAAGCTTTCTTT.